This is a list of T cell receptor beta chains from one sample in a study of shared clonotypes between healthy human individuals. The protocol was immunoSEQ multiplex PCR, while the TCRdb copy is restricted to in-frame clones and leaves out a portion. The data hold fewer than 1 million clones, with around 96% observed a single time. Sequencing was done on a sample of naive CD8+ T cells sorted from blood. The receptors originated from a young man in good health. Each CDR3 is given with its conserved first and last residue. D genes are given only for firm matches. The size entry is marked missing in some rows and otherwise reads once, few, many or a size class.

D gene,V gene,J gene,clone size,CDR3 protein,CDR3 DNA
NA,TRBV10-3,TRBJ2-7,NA,CAISESFDEQYF,TGTGCCATCAGTGAGTCATTCGACGAGCAGTACTTC
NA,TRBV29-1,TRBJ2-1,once,CSVGGRGGYNEQFF,TGCAGCGTTGGTGGGCGGGGTGGCTACAATGAGCAGTTCTTC
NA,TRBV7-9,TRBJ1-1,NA,CASSLEGVKEAFF,TGTGCCAGCAGCTTAGAAGGAGTCAAGGAAGCTTTCTTT
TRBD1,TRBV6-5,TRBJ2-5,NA,CASKQQGERETQYF,TGTGCCAGCAAACAACAGGGGGAACGAGAGACCCAGTACTTC
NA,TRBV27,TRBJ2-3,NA,CASSATLLTAPLGDTQYF,TGTGCCAGCAGTGCAACACTCCTGACGGCCCCACTCGGAGATACGCAGTATTTT
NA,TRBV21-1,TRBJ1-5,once,CASSKEEQTARQPQHF,TGTGCCAGCAGCAAAGAGGAACAGACAGCTCGCCAGCCCCAGCATTTT
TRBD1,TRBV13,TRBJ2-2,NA,CASSDRGRVTGELFF,TGTGCCAGCAGCGATAGGGGGCGCGTCACCGGGGAGCTGTTTTTT
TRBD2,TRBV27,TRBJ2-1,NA,CASSSRTSGYDEQFF,TGTGCCAGCAGTTCTCGGACTAGCGGCTACGATGAGCAGTTCTTC
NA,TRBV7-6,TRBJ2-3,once,CASSPQGWGTDTQYF,TGTGCCAGCAGTCCACAGGGCTGGGGCACAGATACGCAGTATTTT
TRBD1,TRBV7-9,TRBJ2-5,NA,CASSYLRQGTQETQYF,TGTGCCAGCAGCTACCTCAGACAGGGCACACAAGAGACCCAGTACTTC
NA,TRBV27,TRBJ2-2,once,CASSPIQGNTGELFF,TGTGCCAGCAGTCCGATTCAGGGGAACACCGGGGAGCTGTTTTTT
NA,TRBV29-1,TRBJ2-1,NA,CSVERYREDSSYNEQFF,TGCAGCGTTGAACGGTATAGGGAGGATAGCTCCTACAATGAGCAGTTCTTC
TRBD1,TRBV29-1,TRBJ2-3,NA,CSVAGTGFTDTQYF,TGCAGCGTTGCGGGGACAGGGTTTACAGATACGCAGTATTTT
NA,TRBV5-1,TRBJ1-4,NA,CASSPGRGNGATNEKLFF,TGCGCCAGCAGCCCCGGGAGGGGGAATGGGGCAACTAATGAAAAACTGTTTTTT
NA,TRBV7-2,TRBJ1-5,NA,CASTDTDQPQHF,TGTGCCAGCACAGATACAGATCAGCCCCAGCATTTT
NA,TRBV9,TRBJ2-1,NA,CASSGGGLGYEQFF,TGTGCCAGCAGCGGGGGAGGACTCGGGTATGAGCAGTTCTTC
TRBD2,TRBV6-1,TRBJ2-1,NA,CASSEWAAGLAGESEQFF,TGTGCCAGCAGTGAATGGGCAGCAGGACTAGCGGGAGAGAGTGAGCAGTTCTTC
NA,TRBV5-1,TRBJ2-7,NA,CASSLSGDYEQYF,TGCGCCAGCAGCTTATCAGGGGACTACGAGCAGTACTTC
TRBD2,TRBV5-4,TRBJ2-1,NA,CASSTLAGVNEQFF,TGTGCCAGCAGCACATTAGCGGGAGTCAATGAGCAGTTCTTC
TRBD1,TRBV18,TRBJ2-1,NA,CASSPRQGRRWDEQFF,TGTGCCAGCTCACCGCGACAGGGAAGACGGTGGGATGAGCAGTTCTTC
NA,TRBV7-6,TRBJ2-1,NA,CASSPTEGIEQFF,TGTGCCAGCAGCCCCACCGAAGGTATTGAGCAGTTCTTC
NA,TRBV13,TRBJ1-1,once,CASSLLNTEAFF,TGTGCCAGCAGCTTACTGAATACTGAAGCTTTCTTT
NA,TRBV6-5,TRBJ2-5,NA,CASNPRASRPETQYF,TGTGCCAGCAACCCTCGGGCCAGCCGGCCAGAGACCCAGTACTTC
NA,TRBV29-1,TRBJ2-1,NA,CSVIPPLAISYNEQFF,TGCAGCGTTATCCCCCCCCTAGCCATCTCCTACAATGAGCAGTTCTTC
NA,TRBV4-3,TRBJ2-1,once,CASSQKSGLTYNEQFF,TGCGCCAGCAGCCAGAAGTCCGGACTAACATACAATGAGCAGTTCTTC
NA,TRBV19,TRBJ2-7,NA,CASSRDGGSYEQYF,TGTGCCAGTAGTAGGGACGGAGGTTCCTACGAGCAGTACTTC
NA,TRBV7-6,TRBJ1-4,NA,CASSTPSREKLFF,TGTGCCAGCAGCACTCCGAGCCGTGAAAAACTGTTTTTT
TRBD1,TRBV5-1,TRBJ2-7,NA,CASSLVRGNEQYF,TGCGCCAGCAGCTTGGTCAGGGGGAACGAGCAGTACTTC
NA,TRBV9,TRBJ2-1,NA,CASSVESGPIQYNEQFF,TGTGCCAGCAGCGTAGAGAGTGGGCCTATACAATACAATGAGCAGTTCTTC
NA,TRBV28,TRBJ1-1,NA,CASSLDGRATSEAFF,TGTGCCAGCAGTTTAGATGGCAGGGCAACATCTGAAGCTTTCTTT
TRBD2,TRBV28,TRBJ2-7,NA,CASSLPLGLAAALSSYEQYF,TGTGCCAGCAGTTTACCGCTTGGACTAGCGGCCGCGCTTAGCTCCTACGAGCAGTACTTC
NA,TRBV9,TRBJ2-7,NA,CASSVGNPGYEQYF,TGTGCCAGCAGCGTAGGGAACCCTGGGTACGAGCAGTACTTC
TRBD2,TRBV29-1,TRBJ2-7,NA,CSVGTSGPSGYEQYF,TGCAGCGTTGGGACTAGCGGACCCAGCGGTTACGAGCAGTACTTC
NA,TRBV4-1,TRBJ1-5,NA,CASSQDSRYGNQPQHF,TGCGCCAGCAGCCAAGATTCAAGGTACGGCAATCAGCCCCAGCATTTT
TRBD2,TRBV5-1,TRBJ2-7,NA,CASSLSAGGPGSYEQYF,TGCGCCAGCAGCTTGTCAGCGGGAGGGCCAGGGTCCTACGAGCAGTACTTC
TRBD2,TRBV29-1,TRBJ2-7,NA,CSVAGTSGVYEQYF,TGCAGCGTTGCTGGGACTAGCGGAGTCTACGAGCAGTACTTC
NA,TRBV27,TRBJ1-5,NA,CASRGPGLLSNQPQHF,TGTGCCAGCAGGGGACCGGGACTGCTAAGCAATCAGCCCCAGCATTTT